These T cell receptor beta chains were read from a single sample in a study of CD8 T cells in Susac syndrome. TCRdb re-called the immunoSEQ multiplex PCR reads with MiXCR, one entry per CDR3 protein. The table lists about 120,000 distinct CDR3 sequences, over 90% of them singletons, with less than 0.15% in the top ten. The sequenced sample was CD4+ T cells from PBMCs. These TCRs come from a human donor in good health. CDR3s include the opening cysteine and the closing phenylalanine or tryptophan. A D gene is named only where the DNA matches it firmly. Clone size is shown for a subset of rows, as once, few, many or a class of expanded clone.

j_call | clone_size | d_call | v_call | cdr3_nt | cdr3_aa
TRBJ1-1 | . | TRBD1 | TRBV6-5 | TGTGCCAGCCTAAAACCCCAGGGGGGGGGTACTGAAGCTTTCTTT | CASLKPQGGGTEAFF
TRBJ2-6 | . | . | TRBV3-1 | TGTGCCAGCAGCCAAGAGGAGATCCGTAGCTCTGGGGCCAACGTCCTGACTTTC | CASSQEEIRSSGANVLTF
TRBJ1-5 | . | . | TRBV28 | TGTGCCAGCGAGGACAGCCTGAATCAGCCCCAGCATTTT | CASEDSLNQPQHF
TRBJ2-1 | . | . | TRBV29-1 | TGCAGCGTTTCAAGGACAAACAATGAGCAGTTCTTC | CSVSRTNNEQFF
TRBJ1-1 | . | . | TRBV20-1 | TGCAGTGCTCCCACCCGGGGGACTAACACTGAAGCTTTCTTT | CSAPTRGTNTEAFF
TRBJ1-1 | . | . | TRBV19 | TGTGCCAGTAGTATCCACAACACTGAAGCTTTCTTT | CASSIHNTEAFF
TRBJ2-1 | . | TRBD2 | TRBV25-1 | TGTGCCAGCAGTGAGCGGGGGTCCTACAATGAGCAGTTCTTC | CASSERGSYNEQFF
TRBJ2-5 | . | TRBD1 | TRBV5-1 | TGCGCCAGCAGCTTGGATGGCGGACAGGGAGAGACCCAGTACTTC | CASSLDGGQGETQYF
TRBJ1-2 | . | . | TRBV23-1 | TGCGCCACCCCCGCACTGAGCTATGGCTACACCTTC | CATPALSYGYTF
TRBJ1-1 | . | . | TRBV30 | TGTGCCTGGTGGTACAGGGCGAACACTGAAGCTTTCTTT | CAWWYRANTEAFF
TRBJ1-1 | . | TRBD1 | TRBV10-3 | TGTGCCATCACCGAGCAGGGGGCGGCTGAAGCTTTCTTT | CAITEQGAAEAFF
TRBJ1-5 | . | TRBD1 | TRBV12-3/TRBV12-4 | TGTGCCAGCAGTCCCGGACAGGGAGACGGAATAGGTCAGCCCCAGCATTTT | CASSPGQGDGIGQPQHF
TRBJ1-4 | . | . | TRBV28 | TGTGCCAGCAGACCGGTGGGGGCGTCTAGCGAAAAACTGTTTTTT | CASRPVGASSEKLFF
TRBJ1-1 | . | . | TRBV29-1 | TGCAGCGTCGACCCGGGTCTGGGCACTGAAGCTTTCTTT | CSVDPGLGTEAFF
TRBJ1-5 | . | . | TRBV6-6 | TGTGCCAGCAGTTACGAGGGTGGGGGCAATCAGCCCCAGCATTTT | CASSYEGGGNQPQHF
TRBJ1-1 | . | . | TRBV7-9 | TGTGCCAGCAGCGCAGGACTGACAGGAGAAGCTTTCTTT | CASSAGLTGEAFF
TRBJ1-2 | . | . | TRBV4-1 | TGCGCCAGCAGCCAAGACAGGCGGCGGAATAGTGGCTACACCTTC | CASSQDRRRNSGYTF
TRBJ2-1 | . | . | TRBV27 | TGTGCCAGCAGTTTGTTCCAGGGCGATGAGCAGTTCTTC | CASSLFQGDEQFF
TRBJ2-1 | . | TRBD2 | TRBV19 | TGTGCCAGTAGTATTTCCAGGGAGGGCTCCAATGAGCAGTTCTTC | CASSISREGSNEQFF
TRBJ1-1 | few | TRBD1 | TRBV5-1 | TGCGCCAGCAGCGAACCGGGACAGGGGGTTACTGAAGCTTTCTTT | CASSEPGQGVTEAFF
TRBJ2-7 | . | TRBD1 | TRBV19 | TGTGCCAGTACGGGCAGGGGGCGAAGCTCCTACGAGCAGTACTTC | CASTGRGRSSYEQYF
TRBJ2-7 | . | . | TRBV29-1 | TGCAGCGTTGCCCCTGGCGGACTGTCCTACGAGCAGTACTTC | CSVAPGGLSYEQYF
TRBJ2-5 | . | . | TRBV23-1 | TGCGCCAGCAGTCAATCGAGGGGAGAACAAGAGACCCAGTACTTC | CASSQSRGEQETQYF
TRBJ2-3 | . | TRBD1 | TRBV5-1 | TGCGCCAGCAGCTCAGACAGGGTTGGCGCAGATACGCAGTATTTT | CASSSDRVGADTQYF
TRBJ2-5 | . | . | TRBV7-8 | TGTGCCGGGGCTCGGGGCCGTTGGGAGACCCAGTACTTC | CAGARGRWETQYF
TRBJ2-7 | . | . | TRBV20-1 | TGCAGTGCTAGGGGGGTTAGCGGAGATGCGCCCGAGCAGTACTTC | CSARGVSGDAPEQYF
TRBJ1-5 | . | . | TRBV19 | TGTGCCAGTAACATCAAGGACGGCCGCAATCAGCCCCAGCATTTT | CASNIKDGRNQPQHF
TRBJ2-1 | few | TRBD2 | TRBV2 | TGTGCCAGCAGTGCTCGGAGCGGGGAGACTTACAATGAGCAGTTCTTC | CASSARSGETYNEQFF
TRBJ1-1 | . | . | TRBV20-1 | TGCAGTGCTAGAGTTGACACAGGGCGAACTGAAGCTTTCTTT | CSARVDTGRTEAFF
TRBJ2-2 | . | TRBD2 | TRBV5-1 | TGCGCCAGCAGCCTGCGGGGGGGGATGAACACCGGGGAGCTGTTTTTT | CASSLRGGMNTGELFF
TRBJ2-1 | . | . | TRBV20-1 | TGCAGTGCTAGGATAGCGGATCACTACAATGAGCAGTTCTTC | CSARIADHYNEQFF
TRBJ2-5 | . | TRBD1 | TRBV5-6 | TGTGCCAGCCGAGTCCAGGGGGCGCGGGAGACCCAGTACTTC | CASRVQGARETQYF
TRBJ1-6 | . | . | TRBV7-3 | TGTGCCAGCAGCTCCGACGGAGTAAATTCACCCCTCCACTTT | CASSSDGVNSPLHF
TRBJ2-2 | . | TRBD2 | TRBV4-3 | TGCGCCAGCAGCCAGCGGGGGGGGTACAGGGACAGTGCCGGGGAGCTGTTTTTT | CASSQRGGYRDSAGELFF
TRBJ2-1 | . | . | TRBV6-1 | TGTGCCAGCCGACTGGTCTTTAGCTCCTACAATGAGCAGTTCTTC | CASRLVFSSYNEQFF
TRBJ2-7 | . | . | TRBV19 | TGTGCCAGTAGTATTGGGAGCAACTCCTACGAGCAGTACTTC | CASSIGSNSYEQYF